The 4 T cell receptor beta chains below all came from one sample that was sequenced in a study of technical replicates of blood from a few donors. Clones were read by immunoSEQ multiplex PCR, and TCRdb kept only the in-frame ones, dropping some. The sample has about 61,000 clones, around 87% seen once. Material: PBMCs. These receptors all stem from a human donor in good health. Some clones in this sample may be carry-over from other donors' samples.

V usage is TRBV4-3 and J usage is TRBJ2-3; TRBD2 aligns across 11 bases. Trimming took 0 bases from V and 3 from J; bases not matched to a gene: 8. The CDR3 runs to 18 residues. Germline loops: CDR1 LGHNA, CDR2 YSLEER. CDR3 loop: CASSQEGVAGGRTDTQYF. CDR3 sequence (DNA): TGCGCCAGCAGCCAAGAGGGAGTAGCGGGGGGGAGGACAGATACGCAGTATTTT.

The V gene is TRBV7-9, the J gene TRBJ1-4; the D gene is possibly TRBD1 (6 bases). The CDR3 covers 14 residues. V was clipped by 9 bases and J by 6 bases, with 17 bases between them. The germline V gene encodes CDR1 SEHNR and CDR2 FQNEAQ (reference sequence). The CDR3 reads CASSEQGWDEKLFF. The CDR3 nucleotides read TGTGCCAGTTCCGAACAGGGATGGGATGAAAAACTGTTTTTT. Combining the CDR3 with reference TRBV7-9 and TRBJ1-4 gives the whole variable domain DTGVSQNPRHKITKRGQNVTFRCDPISEHNRLYWYRQTLGQGPEFLTYFQNEAQLEKSRLLSDRFSAERPKGSFSTLEIQRTEQGDSAMYLCASSEQGWDEKLFFGSGTQLSVL.

The V gene is TRBV6-5, the J gene TRBJ1-1; TRBD1 agrees at 9 bases. The CDR3 has 15 amino acids. Germline V lookup: CDR1 MNHEY, CDR2 SVGAGI. The V gene end was trimmed by 0 bases and the J gene end by 4 bases; junction bases not matched to a gene: 3. The CDR3, as DNA: TGTGCCAGCAGTTACTCGGGGACAGGGCCCACTGAAGCTTTCTTT. Protein sequence: CASSYSGTGPTEAFF.

The chain joins TRBV9 to TRBJ2-1; 10 bases line up with TRBD2. This CDR3 has 17 residues. Trimming removed 0 bases from V and 6 bases from J; junction bases left unmatched: 9. Per germline, CDR1 SGDLS and CDR2 YYNGEE. CDR3 bases: TGTGCCAGCAGCGTAGGAGGTAGCGGGGGGTTGGGCAATGAGCAGTTCTTC. Its protein is CASSVGGSGGLGNEQFF.